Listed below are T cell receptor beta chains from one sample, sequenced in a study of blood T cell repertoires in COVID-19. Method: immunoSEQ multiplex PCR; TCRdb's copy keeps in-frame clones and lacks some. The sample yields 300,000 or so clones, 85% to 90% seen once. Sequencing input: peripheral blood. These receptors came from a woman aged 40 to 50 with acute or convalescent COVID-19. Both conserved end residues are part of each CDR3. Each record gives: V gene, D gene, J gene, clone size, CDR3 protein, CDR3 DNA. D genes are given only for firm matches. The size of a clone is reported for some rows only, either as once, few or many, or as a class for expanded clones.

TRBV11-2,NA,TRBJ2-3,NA,CASSPDISTDTQYF,TGTGCCAGCAGCCCAGACATCAGCACAGATACGCAGTATTTT
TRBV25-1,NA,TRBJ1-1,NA,CASSGGWTAENTEAFF,TGTGCCAGCAGTGGGGGTTGGACAGCGGAGAACACTGAAGCTTTCTTT
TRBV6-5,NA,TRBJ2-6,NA,CASSYYSSGANVLTF,TGTGCCAGCAGTTATTACAGCTCTGGGGCCAACGTCCTGACTTTC
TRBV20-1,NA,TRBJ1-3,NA,CSASDGGHSGNTIYF,TGCAGTGCTAGTGACGGGGGGCACTCTGGAAACACCATATATTTT
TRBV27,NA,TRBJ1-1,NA,CASSLFGGGRGTEAFF,TGTGCCAGCAGTTTATTTGGCGGGGGGCGAGGCACTGAAGCTTTCTTT
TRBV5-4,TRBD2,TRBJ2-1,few,CASSPGTSGLNEQFF,TGTGCCAGCAGCCCCGGGACTAGCGGGTTGAATGAGCAGTTCTTC
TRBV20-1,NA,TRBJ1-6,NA,CSASRGYNSPLHF,TGCAGTGCTAGTAGGGGCTATAATTCACCCCTCCACTTT
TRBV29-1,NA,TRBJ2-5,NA,CSVEDGHAWMGAGKETQYF,TGCAGCGTTGAAGATGGGCACGCGTGGATGGGGGCCGGAAAAGAGACCCAGTACTTC
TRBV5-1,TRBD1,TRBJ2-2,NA,CASSLMQGAGELFF,TGCGCCAGCAGCTTAATGCAGGGGGCCGGGGAGCTGTTTTTT
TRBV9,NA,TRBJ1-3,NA,CASSANSGNTIYF,TGTGCCAGCAGCGCTAACTCTGGAAACACCATATATTTT
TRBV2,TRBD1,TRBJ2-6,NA,CASKRGQANSGANVLTF,TGTGCCAGTAAACGGGGACAGGCGAACTCTGGGGCCAACGTCCTGACTTTC
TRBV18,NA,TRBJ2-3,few,CASSQGTTDTQYF,TGTGCCAGCTCACAGGGGACTACAGATACGCAGTATTTT
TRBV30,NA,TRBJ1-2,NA,CAWSGQTNYGYTF,TGTGCCTGGAGCGGACAGACCAACTATGGCTACACCTTC
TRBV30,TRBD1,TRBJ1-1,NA,CAWNRQGGNTEAFF,TGTGCCTGGAACAGACAGGGGGGGAACACTGAAGCTTTCTTT
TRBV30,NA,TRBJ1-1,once,CAWKARGGRFTEAFF,TGTGCCTGGAAGGCAAGGGGAGGTCGATTCACTGAAGCTTTCTTT
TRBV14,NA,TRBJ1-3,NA,CASSQAGTNSGNTIYF,TGTGCCAGCAGCCAAGCCGGGACAAATTCTGGAAACACCATATATTTT
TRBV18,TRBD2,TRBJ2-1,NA,CASSPPRGGRLKQFF,TGTGCCAGCTCACCACCCCGGGGGGGTCGACTTAAGCAGTTCTTC
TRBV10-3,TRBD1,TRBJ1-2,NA,CAISDRQGAANYGYTF,TGTGCCATCAGTGACCGACAGGGGGCGGCTAACTATGGCTACACCTTC
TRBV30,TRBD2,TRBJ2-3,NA,CAWSDSSTLAGDF,TGTGCCTGGAGTGACTCGTCGACATTAGCGGGAGATTTT
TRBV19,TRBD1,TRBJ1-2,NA,CASSHRGDYGYTF,TGTGCCAGTAGCCACAGGGGAGACTATGGCTACACCTTC
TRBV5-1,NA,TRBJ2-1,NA,CASSLEQGSYNEQFF,TGCGCCAGCAGCTTGGAGCAGGGATCCTACAATGAGCAGTTCTTC
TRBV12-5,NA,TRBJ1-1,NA,CASGLISPAGYTEAFF,TGTGCTAGTGGTTTGATATCGCCGGCGGGGTACACTGAAGCTTTCTTT
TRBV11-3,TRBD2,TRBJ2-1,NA,CASSLGTSGGARDEQFF,TGTGCCAGCAGCCTCGGGACTAGCGGGGGGGCGAGAGATGAGCAGTTCTTC
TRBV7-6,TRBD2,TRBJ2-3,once,CASSSRLAGGSSTDTQYF,TGTGCCAGCAGCTCCCGTCTAGCGGGGGGCTCGAGCACAGATACGCAGTATTTT
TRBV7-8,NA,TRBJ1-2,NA,CASSPMGQWGYTF,TGTGCCAGCAGCCCGATGGGGCAGTGGGGCTACACCTTC
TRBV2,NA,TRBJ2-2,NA,CASSEFRGVGELFF,TGTGCCAGCAGTGAATTCAGGGGGGTCGGGGAGCTGTTTTTT
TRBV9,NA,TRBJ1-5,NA,CASSGQGFSNQPQHF,TGTGCCAGCAGCGGCCAGGGATTTAGCAATCAGCCCCAGCATTTT